This T cell receptor (beta chain) was identified in a study of T cell responses to AZD1222 COVID-19 vaccine. Study-wide points: The sample set comprised mostly white British donors with more females, and clonal diversity was possibly underestimated.

For this clone: The antigen is unknown. One end of the junction varies from germline; a read error may be responsible.

CDR3 size: 14 residues. Germline values: CDR1 SGHAT, CDR2 FQNNGV. The data were produced by immunoSEQ multiplex PCR, yet TCRdb's version contains in-frame clones alone and is incomplete. The sample carries some 150,000 clones, over 80% recorded once. V is TRBV11-2 and J is TRBJ1-2; no firm D call. This TCR came from an adult in good health. The sequences come from peripheral blood, collected on day 0 of MenACWY control vaccination. This CDR3 is CASSLDIRVGGYTF. In DNA, the CDR3 is TGTGCCAGCAGCCTAGACATACGAGTTGGTGGCTACACCTTC.